This T cell receptor (beta chain) was documented in a study of T-cell memory formation after mild COVID-19. Study context: TCR clustering was largely donor specific.

Trimming took off 4 bases at V and 4 bases at J, with 14 bases between the two ends. This CDR3 is 15 amino acids long. Looked up from germline, CDR1 is MGHRA and CDR2 is YSYEKL. This clonotype has just a few counts. The target antigen is unknown. Whole-study findings and limits: Some clones that responded turned up in pre-infection memory, which suggests that cross-reactive memory joined in.

MiXCR, run by TCRdb on the 5' RACE reads, gives a single entry per CDR3 protein. Of about 340,000 distinct CDR3 sequences in the sample, around 15% are singletons; the top ten hold approximately 20%. Source material: PBMCs or a T cell subset sorted from them (not recorded which). J is TRBJ1-3 and V is TRBV4-1, with a tentative D call TRBD1 (6 bases). The TCR originated in a man in his late teens or twenties who had mild COVID-19 (a few samples of this study predate the infection). Cell type and time point are not known. In DNA form, the CDR3 reads TGCGCCAGCAGCCCACTCGACAGGCAAGGAAACACCATATATTTT. It is translated as CASSPLDRQGNTIYF.